A single sample gave rise to the 31 T cell receptor beta chains below, sequenced in a study of blood T cell repertoires in COVID-19 (dated by TCRdb to 2019 to 2021). The receptor library was made with the immunoSEQ multiplex PCR assay. TCRdb retrieved this table from immuneACCESS and kept in-frame rearrangements only. Not all clones are present; in checked studies, unresolved V genes account for under half, and no reason is known for the remainder. Within this sample are roughly 120,000 clones, with less than 90% of them counted one time only. The leading ten clones occupy 7.9% of the sample. The material sequenced was peripheral blood. The receptor source for this set is a man aged 65 to 79 who had recovered from COVID-19.

This clone was seen a handful of times. The V gene is TRBV9, the J gene TRBJ1-2, with 9 bases that match TRBD1. The CDR3 extends over 14 amino acids. V shed 3 bases and J 5 bases; nucleotides not matched to a gene: 5. The V gene's germline CDR1 is SGDLS and CDR2 YYNGEE. The CDR3 coding sequence is TGTGCCAGCAGCGCGGGACAGGGCAAATATGGCTACACCTTC. The encoded protein is CASSAGQGKYGYTF.

The genes are TRBV5-4 and TRBJ1-2; TRBD1 might be the D (6 bases). Germline values: CDR1 SGHNT, CDR2 YYREEE (reference sequence). The CDR3 length is 13 residues. Trimming shortened V by 4 bases and J by 8 bases, and 15 bases separated the two germline ends. The CDR3 nucleotides are TGTGCCAGCAGCCCCAGAAACAGGGTAGGCTACACCTTC. Translated, it gives CASSPRNRVGYTF. Complete variable domain (other parts from reference TRBV5-4 and TRBJ1-2): ETGVTQSPTHLIKTRGQQVTLRCSSQSGHNTVSWYQQALGQGPQFIFQYYREEENGRGNFPPRFSGLQFPNYSSELNVNALELDDSALYLCASSPRNRVGYTFGSGTRLTVV.

The chain links TRBV4-2 to TRBJ1-4; perhaps TRBD1 as D (6 bases). The CDR3 has 16 residues. CDR1 and CDR2 (germline): LGHNA, YNFKEQ. The ends were cut back, 1 base at V and 0 bases at J, with 9 bases in the middle. The CDR3 here is CASSQADSSTNEKLFF. CDR3 DNA: TGTGCCAGCAGCCAAGCGGACAGTTCAACTAATGAAAAACTGTTTTTT.

The chain couples TRBV7-8 to TRBJ2-5; no firm D call. Germline V gene data show CDR1 as SGHVS and CDR2 as FQNEAQ. V lost 1 base and J 1 base, leaving 10 bases between the germline ends. The CDR3 runs 15 residues. This CDR3 is CASSLGVLLQETQYF. The DNA of the CDR3 is TGTGCCAGCAGCTTAGGAGTGCTCCTCCAAGAGACCCAGTACTTC.

In its sample, this clone was seen a few times. The chain is built from TRBV7-9 and TRBJ1-5, with TRBD1 matching 8 bases. The CDR3 covers 15 residues. V shed 6 bases and J 2 bases; nucleotides not matched to a gene: 6. The germline CDR1 and CDR2 sequences are SEHNR and FQNEAQ (reference sequence). This CDR3 reads CASSLQGDGNQPQHF. Written as DNA, the CDR3 is TGTGCCAGCAGTTTACAGGGGGACGGCAATCAGCCCCAGCATTTT.

This clone was seen just once. The CDR3 DNA follows: TGTGCCAGCAGCTGGTCCGGACAGGGGAACACTGAAGCTTTCTTT. Translation: CASSWSGQGNTEAFF. The chain joins TRBV7-8 to TRBJ1-1, with 8 bases aligning to TRBD1. J was trimmed by 1 base and V by 4 bases; bases with no gene match: 5. CDR1 is SGHVS and CDR2 is FQNEAQ in the germline V gene. CDR3 length: 15 amino acids.

This clone is labeled as medium-sized. This chain joins TRBV10-3 and TRBJ1-6; D unclear. The CDR3 loop spans 13 amino acids. Trimming left V 3 bases short and J 7 bases short, with 7 bases between. Germline values: CDR1 ENHRY, CDR2 SYGVKD. The CDR3 sequence is CAISDPGNSPLHF. As DNA, the CDR3 is TGTGCCATCAGTGACCCGGGGAATTCACCCCTCCACTTT.

The chain employs TRBV5-1 and TRBJ2-1; a weak D match, TRBD2 (6 bases). The V end lost 6 bases, the J end lost 0 bases, and 13 bases lay between the germline ends. The CDR3 runs 15 residues. Germline V gene data show CDR1 as SGHRS and CDR2 as YFSETQ. As DNA, the CDR3 is TGCGCCAGCAATAGCGGTTCTGGCTCCTACAATGAGCAGTTCTTC. This translates into CASNSGSGSYNEQFF.

The chain carries TRBV27 and TRBJ2-1; a weak D match, TRBD2 (5 bases). With 5 bases removed from V and 4 bases from J, the gap between germline ends came to 15 bases. The germline V gene has CDR1 MNHEY and CDR2 SMNVEV (reference sequence). The CDR3 extends over 15 amino acids. CDR3 sequence reads: CASSPRGRTYNEQFF. As DNA, the CDR3 is TGTGCCAGCAGTCCCCGTGGGAGAACATACAATGAGCAGTTCTTC.

V is TRBV19 and J is TRBJ1-3; D unresolved. Trimming stripped 4 bases from V and 6 bases from J, with 16 bases between. Germline lookup yields CDR1 LNHDA and CDR2 SQIVND (reference sequence). This CDR3 spans 15 amino acids. The CDR3 region is CASSRPGKVLNTIYF. The CDR3 coding sequence is TGTGCCAGTAGTAGACCGGGAAAGGTCTTAAACACCATATATTTT.

The table lists this clone with a few counts. V gene TRBV28 combines with J gene TRBJ1-1; 8 bases map to TRBD1. The CDR3 runs to 16 residues. Germline trimming cut 7 bases from V and 3 bases from J; bases unmatched to any gene: 13. Germline CDR1 MDHEN, CDR2 SYDVKM. The CDR3 loop is CASTTRQGRPDTEAFF. CDR3 DNA sequence: TGTGCCAGCACCACGAGACAGGGGAGGCCGGACACTGAAGCTTTCTTT. Full variable domain (outside the CDR3, taken from reference TRBV28 and TRBJ1-1): DVKVTQSSRYLVKRTGEKVFLECVQDMDHENMFWYRQDPGLGLRLIYFSYDVKMKEKGDIPEGYSVSREKKERFSLILESASTNQTSMYLCASTTRQGRPDTEAFFGQGTRLTVV.

This chain connects TRBV2 to TRBJ1-5; perhaps TRBD1 as D (6 bases). The germline CDR1 and CDR2 sequences are SNHLY and FYNNEI. The CDR3 consists of 13 residues. V dropped 7 bases and J dropped 8 bases, with 15 bases sitting between them. For the CDR3, the DNA is TGTGCCAGCAACGGGGGGGCGTGGGAGCCCCAGCATTTT. It codes for CASNGGAWEPQHF.

This chain joins TRBV18 and TRBJ1-2; D possibly corresponds to TRBD1 (5 bases). Per germline, CDR1 KGHSH and CDR2 LQKENI. The V gene lost 2 bases and the J gene lost 7 bases, with 11 bases spanning the gap. This CDR3 is built from 13 residues. CDR3 loop: CASSPVTRGGYTF. Written as DNA, the CDR3 is TGTGCCAGCTCACCAGTCACAAGGGGTGGCTACACCTTC.

This rearrangement joins TRBV2 to TRBJ1-4; no definite D call. The CDR3 length is 15 residues. The germline V gene has CDR1 SNHLY and CDR2 FYNNEI. V lost 4 bases to trimming and J lost 8 bases, with 17 bases between them. CDR3 amino acids: CASSGPGIPREKLFF. The CDR3 coding sequence is TGTGCCAGCAGTGGCCCCGGGATCCCGAGGGAAAAACTGTTTTTT. The full variable domain, in which reference TRBV2 and TRBJ1-4 provide the parts outside the CDR3, is EPEVTQTPSHQVTQMGQEVILRCVPISNHLYFYWYRQILGQKVEFLVSFYNNEISEKSEIFDDQFSVERPDGSNFTLKIRSTKLEDSAMYFCASSGPGIPREKLFFGSGTQLSVL.

The chain is built from TRBV11-1 and TRBJ2-7; no definite D call. The V gene's germline CDR1 is SGHAT and CDR2 FQDESV (reference sequence). The CDR3 totals 16 residues. V was trimmed by 0 bases and J by 7 bases, leaving 19 bases between them. The CDR3 DNA is TGTGCCAGCAGCTTAGCGCGGAAGAACTCCCTTGGGGAGCAGTACTTC. Its translation is CASSLARKNSLGEQYF.

The rearrangement uses TRBV7-2 and TRBJ2-3; 11 bases are a match to TRBD2. Per germline, CDR1 SGHTA and CDR2 FQGNSA. This CDR3 has 16 residues. The J segment lost 4 bases and the V segment lost 3 bases, leaving 6 bases of the junction unmatched. In nucleotides, the CDR3 is TGTGCCAGCAGCTTTACTAGCGGGAGTTGGTCAGATACGCAGTATTTT. Encoded protein: CASSFTSGSWSDTQYF.

This chain joins TRBV18 and TRBJ2-7, with D hard to call. Germline CDR1 is KGHSH and CDR2 is LQKENI. The CDR3 is made up of 14 amino acids. V dropped 2 bases and J dropped 6 bases, with 14 bases sitting between them. DNA of the CDR3: TGTGCCAGCTCACCAGTATACAGAACCACCGAGCAGTACTTC. It translates to CASSPVYRTTEQYF.

V gene TRBV9 combines with J gene TRBJ2-7; 9 nucleotides match TRBD1. The V segment lost 4 bases and the J segment 4 bases; nucleotides outside the gene matches: 6. The CDR3 is 14 amino acids. The germline V gene has CDR1 SGDLS and CDR2 YYNGEE. Here the CDR3 DNA reads TGTGCCAGCAGCCCGGGACAGGGTCTTTACGAGCAGTACTTC. This codes for CASSPGQGLYEQYF.

This sequence joins TRBV27 and TRBJ2-7; D gene uncertain. Deletions cut 0 bases from V and 3 bases from J, with 9 bases between. CDR1 and CDR2 (germline): MNHEY, SMNVEV (reference sequence). This CDR3 is 14 amino acids long. Here the CDR3 DNA reads TGTGCCAGCAGTTTATCCGACGCGGTCTACGAGCAGTACTTC. Protein sequence: CASSLSDAVYEQYF.

This chain connects TRBV6-2 or TRBV6-3 to TRBJ2-1; D perhaps matches TRBD1 (6 bases). V shed 6 bases and J shed 1 base, with 16 bases lying between them. Germline values: CDR1 MNHEY, CDR2 SVGEGT. This CDR3 has 16 amino acids. The CDR3 reads CASSPVWGTSYNEQFF. For the CDR3, the DNA is TGTGCCAGCAGCCCAGTGTGGGGGACATCCTACAATGAGCAGTTCTTC.

The chain joins TRBV29-1 to TRBJ2-1; possible D gene TRBD1, 5 bases. This CDR3 spans 15 amino acids. Per germline, CDR1 SQVTM and CDR2 ANQGSEA. The V end was cut by 0 bases, the J end by 1 base, with 10 bases between. The CDR3 bases are TGCAGCGTTGAAGAGACAGCCTTTTCCTACAATGAGCAGTTCTTC. The encoded protein is CSVEETAFSYNEQFF.

This clone has only a few counts. The chain has TRBV18 and TRBJ2-7; D may be TRBD1 (5 bases). Germline CDR1 is KGHSH and CDR2 is LQKENI. V lost 6 bases to trimming and J lost 1 base, with 13 bases between them. This CDR3 spans 14 amino acids. The CDR3 loop is CASSDIWISYEQYF. CDR3 sequence (DNA): TGTGCCAGCTCGGACATTTGGATTTCCTACGAGCAGTACTTC. The full variable domain, rest sourced from reference TRBV18 and TRBJ2-7, is NAGVMQNPRHLVRRRGQEARLRCSPMKGHSHVYWYRQLPEEGLKFMVYLQKENIIDESGMPKERFSAEFPKEGPSILRIQQVVRGDSAAYFCASSDIWISYEQYFGPGTRLTVT.

This clone was seen a single time. V and J are TRBV5-1 and TRBJ2-5; tentative D call: TRBD1 (6 bases). The V and J ends lost 7 bases and 2 bases respectively, with 18 bases between them. Germline lookup yields CDR1 SGHRS and CDR2 YFSETQ. The CDR3 totals 15 residues. The CDR3 coding sequence is TGCGCCAGCCGTCTTTCGGGACACCCTCAAGAGACCCAGTACTTC. It specifies CASRLSGHPQETQYF.

The gene calls are TRBV20-1 and TRBJ2-2; D is uncertain. CDR3 size: 14 residues. V was clipped by 6 bases and J by 3 bases, with 14 bases between them. From germline, CDR1 is DFQATT and CDR2 SNEGSKA (reference sequence). The CDR3 loop is CSASSSPHTGELFF. Here the CDR3 DNA reads TGCAGTGCCAGTAGTAGCCCCCACACCGGGGAGCTGTTTTTT.

In its sample, this clone was seen a few times. This chain uses TRBV27 with TRBJ2-1; TRBD2 is a possible D gene (5 bases). The CDR3 consists of 11 residues. The germline V and J ends were trimmed by 4 bases and 12 bases, with 10 bases remaining between them. Germline V gene sequence: CDR1 MNHEY, CDR2 SMNVEV (reference sequence). CDR3 bases: TGTGCCAGCAGTTGGACGGGAACGCAGTTCTTC. Its protein product is CASSWTGTQFF.

Details on this clone: Other DNA sequences within the sample encode an identical CDR3. V usage is TRBV7-2 and J usage is TRBJ1-2; 7 nucleotides match TRBD1. Germline CDR1 and CDR2: SGHTA and FQGNSA. V shed 1 base and J 3 bases; nucleotides not matched to a gene: 2. The CDR3 loop spans 14 amino acids. For the CDR3, the DNA is TGTGCCAGCAGCTTAGGGACAGGAGACTATGGCTACACCTTC. Protein: CASSLGTGDYGYTF.

This chain connects TRBV28 to TRBJ2-1, with TRBD1 as a possible D gene (5 bases). The CDR3 is made up of 14 amino acids. CDR1 is MDHEN, CDR2 SYDVKM, per germline. Trimming stripped 3 bases from V and 12 bases from J, with 18 bases between. This chain's CDR3 is CASSFSDRRTGQFF. The CDR3 DNA reads as TGTGCCAGCAGTTTTTCAGACAGACGAACGGGGCAGTTCTTC.

This clone has just a few counts. The V and J genes are TRBV19 and TRBJ2-7; possible D gene TRBD2, 5 bases. Looked up from germline, CDR1 is LNHDA and CDR2 is SQIVND (reference sequence). V lost 3 bases and J lost 2, with 14 bases in between. CDR3 length equals 15 residues. In nucleotides, the CDR3 is TGTGCCAGTAGTATGGACTCCGGGCCAACCTACGAGCAGTACTTC. As protein: CASSMDSGPTYEQYF.

The chain links TRBV24-1 to TRBJ2-1, with 9 bases that match TRBD1. This CDR3 is built from 14 residues. Trimming took 7 bases from V and 10 from J; bases not matched to a gene: 10. Germline CDR1 and CDR2: KGHDR and SFDVKD. CDR3 coding DNA: TGTGCCACCAGCATCGGGACAGGGTATTCAGAGCAGTTCTTC. It specifies CATSIGTGYSEQFF.

The chain links TRBV6-5 to TRBJ1-2; the D gene is possibly TRBD1 (6 bases). This CDR3 region has 12 residues. In germline, CDR1 is MNHEY, CDR2 SVGAGI. V lost 6 bases and J 2 bases, leaving 7 bases between the germline ends. The DNA of the CDR3 is TGTGCCAGCAGCGACAGGAACTATGGCTACACCTTC. It codes for CASSDRNYGYTF.

J is TRBJ1-4 and V is TRBV2, with 9 bases fitting TRBD1. The V and J ends lost 4 bases and 5 bases, in that order; junction bases with no gene match: 11. CDR1 is SNHLY and CDR2 is FYNNEI in the germline V gene. The CDR3 has 17 amino acids. The CDR3 DNA is TGTGCCAGCAGTGGACGGGACAGGGTCACAGAAAATGAAAAACTGTTTTTT. Its translation: CASSGRDRVTENEKLFF.